This is a list of T cell receptor beta chains from one sample in a study of T-cell reconstitution after alpha-beta-depleted transplantation in children. TCRdb reanalysed the PCR reads using MiXCR and keeps one entry per CDR3 protein. The sample holds 550,000 to 800,000 distinct CDR3 sequences, roughly 13% seen once. Source: PBMCs, taken before TCRalphabeta/CD19-depleted stem cell transplant. All receptors come from a girl aged 2 to 9 with congenital amegakaryocytic thrombocytopenia, due to receive a stem cell transplant. Each CDR3 is given with its conserved first and last residue. Fields, in order: D gene, V gene, clone size, J gene, CDR3 protein, CDR3 DNA. A D gene is named only where the DNA matches it firmly. A row's size may be missing; if present it is once, few, many or a size class.

NA,TRBV24-1,NA,TRBJ1-5,CATSDWEGDWQPQHF,TGTGCCACCAGCGATTGGGAAGGGGACTGGCAGCCCCAGCATTTT
NA,TRBV6-2/TRBV6-3,few,TRBJ2-1,CASGSMTSRSYNEQFF,TGTGCCAGCGGGTCAATGACCTCCCGCTCCTACAATGAGCAGTTCTTC
TRBD2,TRBV6-1,many,TRBJ2-1,CASSGTSGHEQFF,TGTGCCAGCAGTGGGACTAGCGGACATGAGCAGTTCTTC
TRBD1,TRBV9,many,TRBJ2-4,CASSAEGQVGNIQYF,TGTGCCAGCAGCGCCGAGGGACAGGTTGGAAACATTCAGTACTTC
TRBD2,TRBV12-3/TRBV12-4,few,TRBJ2-2,CASSPRLAGSTGELFF,TGTGCCAGCAGCCCTAGACTAGCGGGAAGCACCGGGGAGCTGTTTTTT
NA,TRBV20-1,many,TRBJ2-7,CSARPSWTPYEQYF,TGCAGTGCTAGACCTAGCTGGACCCCCTACGAGCAGTACTTC
NA,TRBV13,few,TRBJ2-1,CASSFLGSEQFF,TGTGCCAGCAGCTTCCTGGGGAGTGAGCAGTTCTTC
TRBD2,TRBV12-3/TRBV12-4,many,TRBJ2-1,CASSPTLSGVYNEQFF,TGTGCCAGCAGCCCAACCCTTAGCGGGGTTTACAATGAGCAGTTCTTC
TRBD2,TRBV5-1,many,TRBJ2-1,CASSYSLASGRQHNEQFF,TGCGCCAGCAGCTATTCTTTAGCTAGCGGGAGACAACACAATGAGCAGTTCTTC
TRBD2,TRBV11-2,many,TRBJ2-7,CASSLERRPAGATYEQYF,TGTGCCAGCAGCTTAGAAAGGCGTCCAGCGGGAGCCACCTACGAGCAGTACTTC
TRBD1,TRBV18,NA,TRBJ2-3,CASSPRGTGDITDTQYF,TGTGCCAGCTCACCACGAGGGACAGGGGATATTACAGATACGCAGTATTTT
NA,TRBV5-1,few,TRBJ2-3,CASSLHFSWGADTQYF,TGCGCCAGCAGCTTGCATTTTTCGTGGGGAGCAGATACGCAGTATTTT
NA,TRBV20-1,many,TRBJ2-3,CSAMLRAPTDTQYF,TGCAGTGCTATGTTGAGGGCCCCCACAGATACGCAGTATTTT
TRBD1,TRBV20-1,many,TRBJ2-7,CSSQGVGNEQYF,TGCAGTTCTCAGGGGGTGGGGAACGAGCAGTACTTC
NA,TRBV15,NA,TRBJ2-1,CATSRNYDSPEKFF,TGTGCCACCAGCAGGAATTACGACAGCCCGGAGAAGTTCTTC
NA,TRBV3-1,many,TRBJ2-5,CASSRQYQETQYF,TGTGCCAGCAGCCGACAGTACCAAGAGACCCAGTACTTC
TRBD1,TRBV7-9,many,TRBJ1-3,CASSPWTGENTIYF,TGTGCCAGCAGCCCTTGGACAGGGGAAAACACCATATATTTT
NA,TRBV12-3/TRBV12-4,few,TRBJ2-1,CASCFGQRQLLNPYNEQFF,TGTGCCAGCTGTTTTGGGCAGCGACAGCTCCTTAATCCCTACAATGAGCAGTTCTTC
TRBD1,TRBV12-3/TRBV12-4,few,TRBJ2-7,CASSLADRGYEQYF,TGTGCCAGCAGTTTAGCGGACAGGGGCTACGAGCAGTACTTC
NA,TRBV7-6,NA,TRBJ2-1,CASSLGTAINNEQFF,TGTGCCAGCAGCTTAGGGACGGCGATAAACAATGAGCAGTTCTTC
TRBD2,TRBV12-3/TRBV12-4,NA,TRBJ2-1,CASSRDYYNEQFF,TGTGCCAGCAGCCGGGACTATTACAATGAGCAGTTCTTC
NA,TRBV6-2/TRBV6-3,many,TRBJ1-5,CASSSTNQPQHF,TGTGCCAGCAGTTCTACAAATCAGCCCCAGCATTTT
TRBD2,TRBV28,many,TRBJ2-7,CASFSSGSSYEQYF,TGTGCCAGCTTCTCTAGCGGGAGCTCCTACGAGCAGTACTTC
TRBD1,TRBV5-1,NA,TRBJ2-7,CASSLDGDRSPLSYEQYF,TGCGCCAGCAGCTTGGACGGGGACAGGAGCCCTCTGTCCTACGAGCAGTACTTC
NA,TRBV5-1,few,TRBJ2-5,CASSSIHESSQETQYF,TGCGCCAGCAGCTCGATCCACGAGTCCTCCCAAGAGACCCAGTACTTC
NA,TRBV12-3/TRBV12-4,many,TRBJ1-1,CASRGGRQGVLEAFF,TGTGCCAGCAGGGGGGGGAGGCAGGGTGTTCTGGAAGCTTTCTTT
TRBD1,TRBV4-1,few,TRBJ2-1,CASSHLTGREEQFF,TGCGCCAGCAGCCACCTGACAGGGAGAGAAGAGCAGTTCTTC
NA,TRBV20-1,many,TRBJ2-1,CSAMTGTGVF,TGCAGTGCTATGACCGGGACCGGGGTCTTC